This T cell receptor beta chain was obtained from a study of breast tumors, draining lymph nodes, adjacent tissues. Samples came from axillary lymph nodes draining the breast cancer. TCRdb independently ran MiXCR on the multiplex PCR reads; one entry per CDR3 protein. The sample consists of about 230,000 distinct CDR3 sequences, around 32% of them appearing once. This clonotype was seen more than once but under ten times. Its target is not known. Overall study results and limits: Compared with basal-like, luminal-like tumors shared significantly more repertoire with nontumor tissue. Tumors had less TCR diversity than lymph nodes, more than nontumor tissue.

The TCR comes from a female donor with breast cancer. Some clones in this sample may be carry-over from other donors' samples. Sequenced: axillary lymph node tissue.

CDR3 sequence reads: CASSESTHRAGGRTYEQYF. DNA for the CDR3: TGCGCCAGCAGTGAGTCGACTCATCGGGCCGGGGGACGGACCTACGAGCAGTACTTC. This chain uses TRBV10-1 with TRBJ2-7; a possible D gene is TRBD2 (6 bases). The germline gives CDR1 WNHNN, CDR2 SYGVQD (reference sequence). Between the trimmed V and J ends, which lost 0 bases and 2 bases, there was a span of 23 bases. This CDR3 comprises 19 residues.